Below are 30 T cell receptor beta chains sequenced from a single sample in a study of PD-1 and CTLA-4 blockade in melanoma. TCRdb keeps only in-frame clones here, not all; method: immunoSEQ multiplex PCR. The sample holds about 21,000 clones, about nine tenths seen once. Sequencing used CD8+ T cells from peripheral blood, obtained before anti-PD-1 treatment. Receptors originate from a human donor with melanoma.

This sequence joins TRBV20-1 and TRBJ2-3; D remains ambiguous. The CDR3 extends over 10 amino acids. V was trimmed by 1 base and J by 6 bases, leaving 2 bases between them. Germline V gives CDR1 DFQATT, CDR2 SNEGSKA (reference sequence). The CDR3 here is CSARVDTQYF. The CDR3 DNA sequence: TGCAGTGCTAGAGTGGATACGCAGTATTTT.

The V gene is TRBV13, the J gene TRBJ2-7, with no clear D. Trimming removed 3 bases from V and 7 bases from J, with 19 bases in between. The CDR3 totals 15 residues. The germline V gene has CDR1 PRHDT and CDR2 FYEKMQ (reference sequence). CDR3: CASSFMTTSKGEQYF. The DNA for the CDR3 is TGTGCCAGCAGCTTTATGACAACCAGCAAGGGAGAGCAGTACTTC.

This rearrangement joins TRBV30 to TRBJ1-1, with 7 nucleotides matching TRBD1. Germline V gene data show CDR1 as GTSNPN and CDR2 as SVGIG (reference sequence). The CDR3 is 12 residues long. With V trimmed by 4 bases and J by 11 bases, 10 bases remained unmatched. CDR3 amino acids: CAWTPGGSGAFF. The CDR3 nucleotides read TGTGCCTGGACCCCAGGGGGGTCTGGCGCTTTCTTT.

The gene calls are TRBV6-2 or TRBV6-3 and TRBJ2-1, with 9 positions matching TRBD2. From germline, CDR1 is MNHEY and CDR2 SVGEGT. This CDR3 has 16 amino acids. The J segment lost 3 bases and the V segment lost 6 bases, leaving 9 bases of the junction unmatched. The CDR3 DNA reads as TGTGCCAGCAGCCCTCGGAGCGGGGGGAACTACAATGAGCAGTTCTTC. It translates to CASSPRSGGNYNEQFF.

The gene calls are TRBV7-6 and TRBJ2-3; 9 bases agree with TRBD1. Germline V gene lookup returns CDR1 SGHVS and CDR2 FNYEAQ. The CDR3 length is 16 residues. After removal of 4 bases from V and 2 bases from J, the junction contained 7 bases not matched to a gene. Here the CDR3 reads CASSSRQGVTTDTQYF. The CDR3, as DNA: TGTGCCAGCAGCTCCCGACAGGGGGTTACCACAGATACGCAGTATTTT.

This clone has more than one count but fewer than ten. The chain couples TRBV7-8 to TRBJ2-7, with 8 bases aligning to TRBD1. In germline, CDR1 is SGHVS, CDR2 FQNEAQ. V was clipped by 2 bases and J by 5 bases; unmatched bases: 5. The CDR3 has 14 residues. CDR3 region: CASSLWVQGDEQYF. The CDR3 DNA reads TGTGCCAGCAGCTTATGGGTACAGGGGGACGAGCAGTACTTC.

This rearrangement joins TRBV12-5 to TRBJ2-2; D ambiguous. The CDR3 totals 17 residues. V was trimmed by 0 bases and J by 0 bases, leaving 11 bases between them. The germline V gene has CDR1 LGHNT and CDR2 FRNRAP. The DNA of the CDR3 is TGTGCTAGTGGTTTGGTACTGGGCACCCCGAACACCGGGGAGCTGTTTTTT. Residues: CASGLVLGTPNTGELFF.

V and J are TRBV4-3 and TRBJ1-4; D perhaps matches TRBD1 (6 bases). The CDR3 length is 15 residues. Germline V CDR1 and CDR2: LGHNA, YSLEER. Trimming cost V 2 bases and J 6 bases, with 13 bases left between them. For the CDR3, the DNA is TGCGCCAGCAGCCAAATCGACAGGCCGGATGAAAAACTGTTTTTT. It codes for CASSQIDRPDEKLFF.

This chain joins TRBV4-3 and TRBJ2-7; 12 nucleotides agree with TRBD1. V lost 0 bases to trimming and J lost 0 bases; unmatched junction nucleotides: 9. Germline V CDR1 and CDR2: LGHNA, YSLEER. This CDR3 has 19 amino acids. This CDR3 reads CASSQDQGQGATLSYEQYF. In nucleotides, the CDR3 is TGCGCCAGCAGCCAAGATCAGGGACAGGGGGCCACACTCTCCTACGAGCAGTACTTC.

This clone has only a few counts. CDR3 nucleotide sequence: TGTGCCAGCAGCTTTTGGGACAGGGTGGGCACTGAAGCTTTCTTT. Residues: CASSFWDRVGTEAFF. The gene calls are TRBV7-2 and TRBJ1-1, with TRBD1 identical over 9 bases. V was pared by 3 bases and J by 4 bases, with 6 bases of the junction left unmatched. Germline CDR1 SGHTA, CDR2 FQGNSA. The CDR3 spans 15 residues. Drawing the rest from reference TRBV7-2 and TRBJ1-1, the complete variable domain is GAGVSQSPSNKVTEKGKDVELRCDPISGHTALYWYRQSLGQGLEFLIYFQGNSAPDKSGLPSDRFSAERTGGSVSTLTIQRTQQEDSAVYLCASSFWDRVGTEAFFGQGTRLTVV.

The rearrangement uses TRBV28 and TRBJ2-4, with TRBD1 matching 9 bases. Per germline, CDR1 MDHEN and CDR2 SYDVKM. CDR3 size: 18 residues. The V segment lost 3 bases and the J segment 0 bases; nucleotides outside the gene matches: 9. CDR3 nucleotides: TGTGCCAGCAGTTTCCCCCGCTCGGGACAGGGAGCCAAAAACATTCAGTACTTC. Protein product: CASSFPRSGQGAKNIQYF.

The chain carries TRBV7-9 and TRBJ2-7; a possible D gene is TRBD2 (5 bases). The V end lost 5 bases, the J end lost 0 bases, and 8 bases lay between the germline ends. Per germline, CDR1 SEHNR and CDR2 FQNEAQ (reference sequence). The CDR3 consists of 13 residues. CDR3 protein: CASSPSTSYEQYF. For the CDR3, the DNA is TGTGCCAGCAGCCCTAGCACCTCCTACGAGCAGTACTTC.

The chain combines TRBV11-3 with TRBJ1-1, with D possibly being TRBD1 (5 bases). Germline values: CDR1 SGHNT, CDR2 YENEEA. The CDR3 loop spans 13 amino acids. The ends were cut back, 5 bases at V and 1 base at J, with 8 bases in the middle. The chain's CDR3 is CASSKQENTEAFF. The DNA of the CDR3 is TGTGCCAGCAGCAAACAGGAGAACACTGAAGCTTTCTTT.

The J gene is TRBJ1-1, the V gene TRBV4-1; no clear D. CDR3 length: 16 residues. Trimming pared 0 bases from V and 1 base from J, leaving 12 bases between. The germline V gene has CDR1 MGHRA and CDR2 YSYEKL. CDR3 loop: CASSQDVVLANTEAFF. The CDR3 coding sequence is TGCGCCAGCAGCCAAGACGTGGTTTTAGCGAACACTGAAGCTTTCTTT.

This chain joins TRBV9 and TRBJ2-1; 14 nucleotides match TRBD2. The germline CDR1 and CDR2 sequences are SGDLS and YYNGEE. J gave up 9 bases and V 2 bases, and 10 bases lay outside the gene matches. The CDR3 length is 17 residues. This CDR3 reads CASSVLWTSGGRGEQFF. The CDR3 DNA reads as TGTGCCAGCAGCGTCCTTTGGACTAGCGGGGGGAGGGGTGAGCAGTTCTTC. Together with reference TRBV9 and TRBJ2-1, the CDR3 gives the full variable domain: DSGVTQTPKHLITATGQRVTLRCSPRSGDLSVYWYQQSLDQGLQFLIQYYNGEERAKGNILERFSAQQFPDLHSELNLSSLELGDSALYFCASSVLWTSGGRGEQFFGPGTRLTVL.

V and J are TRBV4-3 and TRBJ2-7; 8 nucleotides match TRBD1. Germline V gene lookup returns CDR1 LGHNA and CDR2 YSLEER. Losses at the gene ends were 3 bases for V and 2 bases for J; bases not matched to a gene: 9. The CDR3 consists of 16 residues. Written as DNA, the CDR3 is TGCGCCAGCAGCCAGGACCGCGGGACAGGACCCTACGAGCAGTACTTC. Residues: CASSQDRGTGPYEQYF.

CDR3 sequence: CASSVGRTYSDGYTF. In nucleotides, the CDR3 is TGTGCCAGCAGCGTTGGAAGGACCTACTCAGATGGCTACACCTTC. The chain couples TRBV9 to TRBJ1-2; unclear D gene. The CDR3 loop spans 15 amino acids. Germline CDR1 SGDLS, CDR2 YYNGEE. Trimming cost V 2 bases and J 6 bases, with 17 bases left between them.

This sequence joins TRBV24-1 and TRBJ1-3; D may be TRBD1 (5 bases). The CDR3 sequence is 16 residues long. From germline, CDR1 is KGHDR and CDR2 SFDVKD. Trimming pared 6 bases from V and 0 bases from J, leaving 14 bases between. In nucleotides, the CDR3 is TGTGCCACCAGTAGCTCTGGGGGGAGCTCTGGAAACACCATATATTTT. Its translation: CATSSSGGSSGNTIYF.

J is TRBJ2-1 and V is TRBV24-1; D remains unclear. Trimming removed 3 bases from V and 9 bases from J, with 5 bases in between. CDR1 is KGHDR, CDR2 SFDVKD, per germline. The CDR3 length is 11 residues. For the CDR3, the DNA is TGTGCCACCAGTGATCCCCGTGAGCAGTTCTTC. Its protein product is CATSDPREQFF.

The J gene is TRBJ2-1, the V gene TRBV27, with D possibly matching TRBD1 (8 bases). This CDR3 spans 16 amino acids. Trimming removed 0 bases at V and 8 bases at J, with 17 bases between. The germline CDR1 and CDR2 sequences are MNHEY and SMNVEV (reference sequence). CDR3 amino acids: CASSLSRTGGVHEQFF. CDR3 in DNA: TGTGCCAGCAGTTTATCGAGAACAGGGGGGGTCCATGAGCAGTTCTTC.

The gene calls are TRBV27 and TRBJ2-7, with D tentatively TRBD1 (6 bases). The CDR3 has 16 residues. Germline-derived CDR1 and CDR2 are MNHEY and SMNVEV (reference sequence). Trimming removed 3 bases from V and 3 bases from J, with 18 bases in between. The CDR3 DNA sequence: TGTGCCAGCAGTTTTGGGAGTACAGGGTTAGGCTACGAGCAGTACTTC. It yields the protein CASSFGSTGLGYEQYF.

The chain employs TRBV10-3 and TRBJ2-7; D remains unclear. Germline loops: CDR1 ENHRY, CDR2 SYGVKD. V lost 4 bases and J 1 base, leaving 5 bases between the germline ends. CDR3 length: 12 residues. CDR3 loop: CAISAVSYEQYF. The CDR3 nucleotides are TGTGCCATCAGTGCGGTTTCCTACGAGCAGTACTTC.

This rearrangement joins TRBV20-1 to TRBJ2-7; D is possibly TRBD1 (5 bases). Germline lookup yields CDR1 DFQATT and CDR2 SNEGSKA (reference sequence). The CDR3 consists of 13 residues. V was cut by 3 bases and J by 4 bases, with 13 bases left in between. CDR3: CSASETAPYEQYF. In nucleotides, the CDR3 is TGCAGTGCTAGTGAGACAGCCCCGTACGAGCAGTACTTC.

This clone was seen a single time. Here the CDR3 DNA reads TGCAGCGTTAGAGGGGGCACTAGCACAGATACGCAGTATTTT. It encodes CSVRGGTSTDTQYF. The chain carries TRBV29-1 and TRBJ2-3; TRBD1 aligns across 7 bases. Trimming took 5 bases from V and 0 from J; bases not matched to a gene: 5. The CDR3 is 14 residues long. Germline CDR1 SQVTM, CDR2 ANQGSEA.

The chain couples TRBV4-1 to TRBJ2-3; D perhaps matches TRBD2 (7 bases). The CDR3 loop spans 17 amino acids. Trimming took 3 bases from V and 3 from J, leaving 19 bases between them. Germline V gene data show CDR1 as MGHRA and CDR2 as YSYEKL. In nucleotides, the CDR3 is TGCGCCAGCAGCCAGAGAGCTGGGGGGGGGCCGACAGATACGCAGTATTTT. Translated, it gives CASSQRAGGGPTDTQYF.

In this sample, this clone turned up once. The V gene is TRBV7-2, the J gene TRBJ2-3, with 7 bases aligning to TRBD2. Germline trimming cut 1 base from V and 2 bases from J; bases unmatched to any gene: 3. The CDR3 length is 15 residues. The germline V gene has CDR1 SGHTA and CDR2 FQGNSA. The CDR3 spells CASSLGEGSTDTQYF. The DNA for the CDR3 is TGTGCCAGCAGCTTAGGGGAGGGGTCCACAGATACGCAGTATTTT. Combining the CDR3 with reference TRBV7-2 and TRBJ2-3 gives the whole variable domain GAGVSQSPSNKVTEKGKDVELRCDPISGHTALYWYRQSLGQGLEFLIYFQGNSAPDKSGLPSDRFSAERTGGSVSTLTIQRTQQEDSAVYLCASSLGEGSTDTQYFGPGTRLTVL.

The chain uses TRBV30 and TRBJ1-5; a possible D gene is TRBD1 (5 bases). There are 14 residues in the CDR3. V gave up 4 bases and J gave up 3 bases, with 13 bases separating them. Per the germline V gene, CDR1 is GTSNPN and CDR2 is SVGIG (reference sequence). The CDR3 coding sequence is TGTGCCTGGACAGGTCAGGGTTTCAATCAGCCCCAGCATTTT. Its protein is CAWTGQGFNQPQHF.

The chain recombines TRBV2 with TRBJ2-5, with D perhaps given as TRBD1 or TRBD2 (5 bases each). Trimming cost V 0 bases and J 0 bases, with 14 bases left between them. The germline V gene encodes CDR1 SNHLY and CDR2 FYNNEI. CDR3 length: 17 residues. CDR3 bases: TGTGCCAGCAGTGAAGCGCTTGGGACGGGTAACCAAGAGACCCAGTACTTC. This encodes CASSEALGTGNQETQYF.

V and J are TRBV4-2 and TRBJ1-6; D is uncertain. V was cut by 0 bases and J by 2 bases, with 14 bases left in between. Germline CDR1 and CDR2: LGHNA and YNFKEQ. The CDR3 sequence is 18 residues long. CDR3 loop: CASSQDWDPSAYNSPLHF. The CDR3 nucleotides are TGTGCCAGCAGCCAAGATTGGGATCCGTCCGCCTATAATTCACCCCTCCACTTT.

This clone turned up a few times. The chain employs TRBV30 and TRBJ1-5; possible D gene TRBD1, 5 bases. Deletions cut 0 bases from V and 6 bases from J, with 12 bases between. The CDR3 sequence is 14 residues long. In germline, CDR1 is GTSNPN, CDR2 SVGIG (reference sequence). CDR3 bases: TGTGCCTGGAGTGTCGGGGGAACGGGTCAGCCCCAGCATTTT. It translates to CAWSVGGTGQPQHF.